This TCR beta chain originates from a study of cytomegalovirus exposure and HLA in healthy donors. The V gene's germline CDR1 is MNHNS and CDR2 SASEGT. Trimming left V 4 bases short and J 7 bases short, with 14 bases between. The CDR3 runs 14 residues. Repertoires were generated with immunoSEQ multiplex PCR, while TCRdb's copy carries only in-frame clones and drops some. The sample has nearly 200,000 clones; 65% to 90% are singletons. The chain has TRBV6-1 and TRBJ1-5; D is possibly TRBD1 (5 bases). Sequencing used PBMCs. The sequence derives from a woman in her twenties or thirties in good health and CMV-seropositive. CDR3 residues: CASSGQGDRQPQHF. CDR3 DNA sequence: TGTGCCAGCAGTGGGCAGGGTGATAGGCAGCCCCAGCATTTT.